The 29 T cell receptor beta chains below were found in one sample sequenced in a study of circulating and synovial CD4+ cells in juvenile arthritis (TCRdb year 2014). Library creation used the immunoSEQ multiplex PCR assay. What TCRdb holds here is the immuneACCESS table cut down to in-frame rearrangements. Part of the clones is not present; checked against another copy, under half of the missing clones reflect an unresolved V gene, and the others are unexplained. The sample contains about 34,000 clones, around 95% of them found a single time. The ten largest clones capture approximately 0.19% of the sample. The sequenced material came from CD4+ T cells from blood. The receptor set was obtained from a human donor with juvenile idiopathic arthritis.

V and J are TRBV2 and TRBJ2-2; 16 bases fit TRBD2. Germline values: CDR1 SNHLY, CDR2 FYNNEI. This CDR3 region has 17 residues. The J segment lost 3 bases and the V segment lost 6 bases, leaving 4 bases of the junction unmatched. CDR3 bases: TGTGCCAGCAGAGGGACTAGCGGGGGGGTATACACCGGGGAGCTGTTTTTT. Translated, it gives CASRGTSGGVYTGELFF.

This chain uses TRBV6-5 with TRBJ1-3; D not resolved. Germline V gene data show CDR1 as MNHEY and CDR2 as SVGAGI. Trimming shortened V by 2 bases and J by 4 bases, and 15 bases separated the two germline ends. CDR3 size: 16 residues. CDR3 sequence reads: CASSYAPEESGNTIYF. Written as DNA, the CDR3 is TGTGCCAGCAGTTACGCCCCAGAGGAGTCAGGAAACACCATATATTTT.

The rearrangement links TRBV4-1 to TRBJ2-7, with a possible D match to TRBD1 (5 bases). Germline V gives CDR1 MGHRA, CDR2 YSYEKL. Trimming took 0 bases from V and 2 from J, leaving 14 bases between them. The CDR3 runs to 16 residues. CDR3: CASSQETAGSPYEQYF. DNA for the CDR3: TGCGCCAGCAGCCAAGAAACGGCAGGGTCTCCCTACGAGCAGTACTTC.

The gene calls are TRBV7-2 and TRBJ1-1; D is perhaps TRBD1 (6 bases). The CDR3 length is 15 residues. V lost 5 bases and J lost 4, with 17 bases in between. CDR1 and CDR2 (germline): SGHTA, FQGNSA. Here the CDR3 DNA reads TGTGCCAGCAGCCGAGACAGGCTCCGAGGCACTGAAGCTTTCTTT. Protein sequence: CASSRDRLRGTEAFF.

The chain has TRBV19 and TRBJ2-7; a weak D match, TRBD1 (6 bases). This CDR3 spans 15 amino acids. The ends were cut back, 3 bases at V and 1 base at J, with 13 bases in the middle. The germline gives CDR1 LNHDA, CDR2 SQIVND (reference sequence). CDR3 DNA sequence: TGTGCCAGTAGTATCGAAAGGACAGAGTCCTACGAGCAGTACTTC. This codes for CASSIERTESYEQYF. The whole variable domain, remainder taken from reference TRBV19 and TRBJ2-7, is DGGITQSPKYLFRKEGQNVTLSCEQNLNHDAMYWYRQDPGQGLRLIYYSQIVNDFQKGDIAEGYSVSREKKESFPLTVTSAQKNPTAFYLCASSIERTESYEQYFGPGTRLTVT.

This clone was observed once. Other nucleotide sequences in the sample specify the same CDR3. The V call is TRBV12-5, the J call TRBJ2-4; 7 nucleotides line up with TRBD2. Germline lookup yields CDR1 LGHNT and CDR2 FRNRAP. Unmatched junction bases numbered 17, after V lost 7 bases and J lost 2 bases. This CDR3 region has 18 residues. The CDR3: CASEFGEGSLAPKNIQYF. In nucleotides, the CDR3 is TGTGCTAGTGAGTTCGGGGAGGGATCGCTTGCGCCCAAAAACATTCAGTACTTC.

The rearrangement links TRBV5-1 to TRBJ1-1; 9 nucleotides line up with TRBD1. V shed 4 bases and J 3 bases; nucleotides not matched to a gene: 10. This CDR3 is 16 amino acids long. Germline V gene data show CDR1 as SGHRS and CDR2 as YFSETQ. DNA of the CDR3: TGCGCCAGCAGCACCTCGACGGGACAGGGAGACACTGAAGCTTTCTTT. Translated: CASSTSTGQGDTEAFF.

The V gene is TRBV28, the J gene TRBJ1-1, with a tentative D call TRBD1 (5 bases). The germline V and J ends were trimmed by 6 bases and 1 base, with 9 bases remaining between them. Per germline, CDR1 MDHEN and CDR2 SYDVKM. This CDR3 region has 13 residues. This CDR3 is CASSGQPNTEAFF. The CDR3 DNA follows: TGTGCCAGCAGCGGACAACCGAACACTGAAGCTTTCTTT.

This clone was recorded only once. This rearrangement joins TRBV7-2 to TRBJ2-3, with no clear D. The CDR3 has 14 residues. Per the germline V gene, CDR1 is SGHTA and CDR2 is FQGNSA. The germline V and J ends were trimmed by 1 base and 3 bases, with 8 bases remaining between them. The CDR3 is CASSLVARTDTQYF. The CDR3 coding sequence is TGTGCCAGCAGCTTAGTCGCACGGACAGATACGCAGTATTTT.

The V gene is TRBV5-1, the J gene TRBJ2-5; D is perhaps TRBD2 (6 bases). The CDR3 runs 14 residues. Looked up from germline, CDR1 is SGHRS and CDR2 is YFSETQ. V lost 0 bases and J lost 2, with 8 bases in between. The DNA for the CDR3 is TGCGCCAGCAGCTTGGGGCGGGATCAAGAGACCCAGTACTTC. This gives the protein CASSLGRDQETQYF.

This sequence joins TRBV7-3 and TRBJ2-5; D gene ambiguous. The ends were cut back, 1 base at V and 1 base at J, with 4 bases in the middle. From germline, CDR1 is SGHTA and CDR2 FQGTGA. This CDR3 is built from 13 residues. The CDR3 DNA is TGTGCCAGCAGCTTAAGCGTCCAAGAGACCCAGTACTTC. This gives the protein CASSLSVQETQYF.

This chain uses TRBV11-2 with TRBJ1-4, with 9 bases lining up with TRBD1. With 5 bases clipped from V and 5 bases from J, the junction kept 6 bases outside the gene matches. This CDR3 is 15 amino acids long. From germline, CDR1 is SGHAT and CDR2 FQNNGV. The CDR3 sequence: CASSPMGTGNEKLFF. Here the CDR3 DNA reads TGTGCCAGCAGCCCAATGGGGACAGGGAATGAAAAACTGTTTTTT.

J is TRBJ2-1 and V is TRBV5-1; 10 nucleotides agree with TRBD2. The ends lost 4 bases at V and 5 bases at J; junction bases unmatched: 3. The CDR3 contains 14 residues. From germline, CDR1 is SGHRS and CDR2 YFSETQ. This chain's CDR3 is CASSALAGDNEQFF. In DNA form, the CDR3 reads TGCGCCAGCAGCGCCCTAGCGGGGGACAATGAGCAGTTCTTC.

J is TRBJ2-3 and V is TRBV7-3; 8 bases match TRBD1. Germline V lookup: CDR1 SGHTA, CDR2 FQGTGA. Trimming took 5 bases from V and 6 from J; bases not matched to a gene: 4. The CDR3 is 13 residues long. The CDR3 bases are TGTGCCAGCAGCAGGACAGGGATGGATACGCAGTATTTT. Translating it yields CASSRTGMDTQYF.

The rearrangement joins TRBV7-9 to TRBJ1-5, with D possibly TRBD1 on 5 matching bases. V lost 5 bases and J lost 4, with 9 bases in between. The germline gives CDR1 SEHNR, CDR2 FQNEAQ (reference sequence). CDR3 length: 13 amino acids. CDR3: CASSAQENQPQHF. The CDR3 DNA reads TGTGCCAGCAGCGCACAGGAAAATCAGCCCCAGCATTTT.

This clone was observed a handful of times. This chain uses TRBV28 with TRBJ2-7; TRBD1 aligns across 11 bases. Per germline, CDR1 MDHEN and CDR2 SYDVKM. The CDR3 runs to 15 residues. V lost 6 bases, J lost 2 bases, and 6 bases stayed unmatched. The CDR3 DNA reads as TGTGCCAGCAGCCGAGGGACAGGGGGGCCCTACGAGCAGTACTTC. Its protein is CASSRGTGGPYEQYF. The complete variable domain, with remaining parts taken from reference TRBV28 and TRBJ2-7, reads DVKVTQSSRYLVKRTGEKVFLECVQDMDHENMFWYRQDPGLGLRLIYFSYDVKMKEKGDIPEGYSVSREKKERFSLILESASTNQTSMYLCASSRGTGGPYEQYFGPGTRLTVT.

V is TRBV5-1 and J is TRBJ2-1; 7 bases map to TRBD1. This CDR3 is built from 15 residues. Trimming at V came to 0 bases and at J to 3 bases, leaving 3 bases not matched to a gene. CDR1 SGHRS and CDR2 YFSETQ come from the germline V gene. The CDR3 sequence is CASSLAQGRYNEQFF. CDR3 bases: TGCGCCAGCAGCTTGGCACAGGGGCGCTACAATGAGCAGTTCTTC.

This sequence joins TRBV7-9 and TRBJ1-1; no clear D gene. Looked up from germline, CDR1 is SEHNR and CDR2 is FQNEAQ (reference sequence). This CDR3 has 14 amino acids. The ends were cut back, 0 bases at V and 7 bases at J, with 12 bases in the middle. CDR3 DNA: TGTGCCAGCAGCTTAGCCGACTCCGTGGGTGAAGCTTTCTTT. Its translation is CASSLADSVGEAFF.

The chain recombines TRBV27 with TRBJ2-7, with D possibly matching TRBD1 (5 bases). Trimming removed 5 bases at V and 7 bases at J, with 9 bases between. This CDR3 is 11 amino acids long. Germline V lookup: CDR1 MNHEY, CDR2 SMNVEV (reference sequence). As DNA, the CDR3 is TGTGCCAGCAGTACCACAGGAGAGCAGTACTTC. It yields the protein CASSTTGEQYF.

This clone occurred a few times. V is TRBV10-3 and J is TRBJ2-3, with TRBD2 as a possible D gene (6 bases). Germline assignment: CDR1 ENHRY and CDR2 SYGVKD. There are 17 residues in the CDR3. The V and J ends lost 0 bases and 0 bases respectively, with 13 bases between them. Written as DNA, the CDR3 is TGTGCCATCAGTGAGTCGGTCGGACTATCTAGCACAGATACGCAGTATTTT. It translates to CAISESVGLSSTDTQYF.

This rearrangement joins TRBV30 to TRBJ1-3; D gene unclear. CDR1 and CDR2 from the germline V gene are GTSNPN and SVGIG (reference sequence). The V end lost 2 bases, the J end lost 2 bases, and 13 bases lay between the germline ends. The CDR3 runs 15 residues. The CDR3 here is CAWSYDQRPGNTIYF. The DNA for the CDR3 is TGTGCCTGGAGTTATGACCAGCGGCCTGGAAACACCATATATTTT. Combining the CDR3 with reference TRBV30 and TRBJ1-3 gives the whole variable domain SQTIHQWPATLVQPVGSPLSLECTVEGTSNPNLYWYRQAAGRGLQLLFYSVGIGQISSEVPQNLSASRPQDRQFILSSKKLLLSDSGFYLCAWSYDQRPGNTIYFGEGSWLTVV.

The genes are TRBV18 and TRBJ2-1; D is unclear. Germline assignment: CDR1 KGHSH and CDR2 LQKENI. The germline V and J ends were trimmed by 4 bases and 0 bases, with 7 bases remaining between them. The CDR3 loop spans 14 amino acids. The CDR3 region has the DNA TGTGCCAGCTCACTGCGGATCTCCTACAATGAGCAGTTCTTC. It specifies CASSLRISYNEQFF.

The chain combines TRBV7-9 with TRBJ2-2, with D possibly being TRBD2 (5 bases). V lost 1 base to trimming and J lost 7 bases, with 19 bases between them. Germline loops: CDR1 SEHNR, CDR2 FQNEAQ (reference sequence). This CDR3 spans 17 amino acids. CDR3 protein: CASSLGLRGRTDGELFF. For the CDR3, the DNA is TGTGCCAGCAGCTTAGGACTTCGAGGGCGGACTGACGGGGAGCTGTTTTTT. Variable domain in full (rest from reference TRBV7-9 and TRBJ2-2): DTGVSQNPRHKITKRGQNVTFRCDPISEHNRLYWYRQTLGQGPEFLTYFQNEAQLEKSRLLSDRFSAERPKGSFSTLEIQRTEQGDSAMYLCASSLGLRGRTDGELFFGEGSRLTVL.

This clone was seen once. The J gene is TRBJ1-2, the V gene TRBV18; D gene ambiguous. CDR1 KGHSH and CDR2 LQKENI come from the germline V gene. The CDR3 totals 14 residues. Trimming pared 0 bases from V and 4 bases from J, leaving 9 bases between. The CDR3 nucleotides read TGTGCCAGCTCACCACCGTTGGAGGGCTATGGCTACACCTTC. It is translated as CASSPPLEGYGYTF. Drawing the rest from reference TRBV18 and TRBJ1-2, the complete variable domain is NAGVMQNPRHLVRRRGQEARLRCSPMKGHSHVYWYRQLPEEGLKFMVYLQKENIIDESGMPKERFSAEFPKEGPSILRIQQVVRGDSAAYFCASSPPLEGYGYTFGSGTRLTVV.

This clone was recorded only once. The CDR3 protein is CASSLPTIYEQYF. CDR3 in DNA: TGTGCCAGCAGCTTGCCTACCATCTACGAGCAGTACTTC. V usage is TRBV7-2 and J usage is TRBJ2-7, with D unclear. There are 13 residues in the CDR3. V lost 3 bases to trimming and J lost 3 bases, with 9 bases between them. Germline V gene data show CDR1 as SGHTA and CDR2 as FQGNSA.

J is TRBJ1-4 and V is TRBV27; D is possibly TRBD1 (5 bases). Germline CDR1 and CDR2: MNHEY and SMNVEV (reference sequence). The CDR3 extends over 14 amino acids. The ends were cut back, 7 bases at V and 8 bases at J, with 17 bases in the middle. CDR3 in amino acids: CASTRGQGGEKLFF. In nucleotides, the CDR3 is TGTGCCAGCACCAGAGGTCAGGGTGGAGAAAAACTGTTTTTT.

The V and J genes are TRBV2 and TRBJ1-2, with D possibly being TRBD1 (6 bases). The ends were cut back, 2 bases at V and 2 bases at J, with 12 bases in the middle. Germline V gene sequence: CDR1 SNHLY, CDR2 FYNNEI. CDR3 length: 15 residues. The CDR3 spells CASSERGARNYGYTF. The CDR3, as DNA: TGTGCCAGCAGTGAACGGGGGGCTCGAAACTATGGCTACACCTTC.

CDR3 sequence: CAATYTASGNTGELFF. DNA for the CDR3: TGTGCCGCCACATACACCGCCTCTGGGAACACCGGGGAGCTGTTTTTT. The chain uses TRBV10-3 and TRBJ2-2; the D is unclear. The CDR3 is 16 residues long. V was pared by 11 bases and J by 1 base, with 20 bases between. Per the germline V gene, CDR1 is ENHRY and CDR2 is SYGVKD.

The V call is TRBV6-6, the J call TRBJ1-2; 7 nucleotides agree with TRBD1. The junction had 8 bases not matched to a gene; V was cut back by 5 bases and J by 5 bases. This CDR3 is 14 amino acids long. In germline, CDR1 is MNHNY, CDR2 SVGAGI (reference sequence). The CDR3, as DNA: TGTGCCAGCAGTCGCGGGACAGAGGGGTATGGCTACACCTTC. This encodes CASSRGTEGYGYTF.